Described below is a single TCR beta chain sequence and its context. Its antigen is as yet unknown. TRB was amplified by touch-down multiplex PCR, primer pools A and B combined. Using the multiplex PCR reads, TCRdb records one entry per CDR3 protein without DNA. Its table records fewer than 4,500 distinct CDR3 sequences. Tens of thousands of genome equivalents of blood DNA were amplified for TRB. This sample was taken from a study of T cell clusters in autoimmune cytopenias. The CDR3 sequence is 17 residues long. Germline CDR1 and CDR2: KGHSH and LQKENI. Whole-study findings and limits: No cluster-lack signature appeared between secondary cytopenia and chronic lymphocytic leukemia patients, apparently due to lymphoma masking. TRB repertoire shifts in secondary cytopenia and chronic lymphocytic leukemia mostly reflected lymphoma, not autoimmunity.

Sequencing used peripheral blood. This chain links TRBV18 with TRBJ2-6; lacking DNA, the TRBD1 call made by TCRdb goes unchecked. This receptor was identified in a human donor with an autoimmune cytopenia or autoimmune hepatitis (not recorded which). This chain's CDR3 is CASSPLKGAPGANVLTF.